Sequencing of this TCR beta chain was carried out in a study of blood T cell repertoires in COVID-19. Study summary: COVID-19 samples collected from the United States, Italy and Spain covered acute and convalescent phases. T cells, B-cell-depleted T cells, or PBMCs supplied cDNA or gDNA.

The V end was cut by 2 bases, the J end by 0 bases, with 4 bases between. The CDR3 has 14 amino acids. CDR1 and CDR2 (germline): SGHTA, FQGNSA. Original processing methods: Amplification from reference gene primers served as the basis for estimated nucleated cell counts. The table came from immunoSEQ multiplex PCR; TCRdb's copy has only in-frame clones and leaves some out. The V and J calls and clone size were taken over from that table, and D and trimming were inferred from the DNA. The profile shows 30,000 to 35,000 clones, 60% to 80% of them singletons. The clonotype originates from a man aged 80 or over with active or convalescent COVID-19. Sequencing used peripheral blood. The chain carries TRBV7-2 and TRBJ1-4; D is unresolved. CDR3 residues: CASSLSATNEKLFF. Written as DNA, the CDR3 is TGTGCCAGCAGCTTATCTGCAACTAATGAAAAACTGTTTTTT.